This TCR beta chain was observed in a study of cytomegalovirus exposure and HLA in healthy donors. Overall study findings and caveats: The classifier was said to identify cytomegalovirus status with high specificity and sensitivity.

In regard to this clone: Its antigen is not identified.

CDR1 and CDR2 from the germline V gene are SGHRS and YFSETQ. The J segment lost 0 bases and the V segment lost 4 bases, leaving 2 bases of the junction unmatched. The length of the CDR3 is 15 residues. The PCR made use of 60 Vbeta and 13 Jbeta primers. Data came from immunoSEQ multiplex PCR; TCRdb stores just in-frame clones and leaves some out. The sample gives 70,000 to 95,000 clones, approximately 80% of which show up once; around 3.4% is in the top ten. The V and J genes are TRBV5-1 and TRBJ1-1, with TRBD1 matching over 11 bases. The sequenced sample consisted of PBMCs. The TCR comes from a man aged 45-65 years in good health and CMV-seronegative. As DNA, the CDR3 is TGCGCCAGCAGCAAGGGACAGGGGGTGAACACTGAAGCTTTCTTT. Translating gives CASSKGQGVNTEAFF.